The clone carrying this T cell receptor (beta chain) was detected a few times. What it recognizes is unknown. The data are from a study of T-cell reconstitution after alpha-beta-depleted transplantation in children. Study observations and caveats: Surviving recipient T cells and intrathymic progenitors accounted for some patients' high TCRbeta diversity at day 60. There were reportedly several hundred expanded graft clones from which alpha-beta T cells came about two months after transplant. T cells produced anew were the main source of T-cell counts and diversity one year after transplant.

There are 15 residues in the CDR3. V dropped 3 bases and J dropped 3 bases, with 15 bases sitting between them. Preparation of the TCRbeta library was carried out with unique molecular identifiers. TCRdb re-called the PCR reads through MiXCR, storing one row per CDR3 protein. The table shows about 400,000 distinct CDR3 sequences, with 15% to 20% occurring only once. The chain recombines TRBV12-3 or TRBV12-4 with TRBJ2-7; D not resolved. The clonotype was recovered from a boy under three years old who had a stem cell transplant for Wiskott-Aldrich syndrome, so the T cells may come from the graft donor. The specimen was PBMCs, mostly from graft donor cells, collected 360 days after TCRalphabeta/CD19-depleted stem cell transplant. DNA for the CDR3: TGTGCCAGCAGTTTTAGGCCCGATCCCTTCTACGAGCAGTACTTC. It translates to CASSFRPDPFYEQYF.